This T cell receptor beta chain is drawn from a study of human thymus T cells. The study, taken as a whole, reports: Use of V and J genes seemed skewed within the thymic and blood repertoires.

Each of the donors was a healthy Finnish infant who was undergoing open corrective cardiac surgery for congenital heart defects. Trimming cost V 2 bases and J 4 bases, with 9 bases left between them. The CDR3 length is 14 residues. The germline V gene encodes CDR1 ENHRY and CDR2 SYGVKD. Assay used: immunoSEQ multiplex PCR; TCRdb lists only in-frame clones, some missing. This table holds approximately 46,000 clones, roughly 94% found once. As concerns this clone: The antigen is undetermined.

The receptor comes from a girl under three years old with a congenital heart defect but otherwise immunologically healthy. The rearrangement links TRBV10-3 to TRBJ1-3; possibly TRBD1 for D (5 bases). What was sequenced was blood. The CDR3 protein is CAISEGADGNTIYF. In DNA form, the CDR3 reads TGTGCCATCAGTGAGGGGGCGGACGGAAACACCATATATTTT.